The rows below give T cell receptor beta chains drawn from one sample of a study of CD8 T cells in Susac syndrome. MiXCR was run by TCRdb on the immunoSEQ multiplex PCR reads, yielding one entry per CDR3 protein. This table holds approximately 170,000 distinct CDR3 sequences, roughly 95% found once. Sequencing used CD4+ T cells from PBMCs. These TCRs come from a human donor with multiple sclerosis. The CDR3 runs from the conserved cysteine through the conserved F or W. The order of the fields is D gene, CDR3 length, J gene, V gene, clone size, CDR3 DNA, CDR3 protein. D genes are given only for firm matches. For some rows the clone size is stated as once, few or many, or as a class when expanded; others skip it.

>NA|14|TRBJ1-5|TRBV6-6|NA
TGTGCCAGCACCCTCCCCGGGGGCGGCCAGCCCCAGCATTTT
CASTLPGGGQPQHF
>NA|12|TRBJ1-1|TRBV5-6|once
TGTGCCAGCAGCTTATACGCAACTGAAGCTTTCTTT
CASSLYATEAFF
>TRBD1|15|TRBJ1-5|TRBV19|NA
TGTGCCAGTATCTCTGCGGACAGGGGACGACAGCCCCAGCATTTT
CASISADRGRQPQHF
>TRBD2|18|TRBJ2-5|TRBV6-1|NA
TGTGCCAGCACTCAACGCAGGGGGACTAGCGGGAGTGCTGGGACCCAGTACTTC
CASTQRRGTSGSAGTQYF
>NA|14|TRBJ1-2|TRBV30|NA
TGTGCCTGGAGTGGGGTGGGGGTTATCTATGGCTACACCTTC
CAWSGVGVIYGYTF
>NA|14|TRBJ1-4|TRBV4-3|NA
TGCGCCAGCAGCTTCCGACAGAAGGCAGAAAAACTGTTTTTT
CASSFRQKAEKLFF
>NA|15|TRBJ2-2|TRBV2|NA
TGTGCCAGCTATGTAGACCACGCGAACACCGGGGAGCTGTTTTTT
CASYVDHANTGELFF
>NA|12|TRBJ1-1|TRBV20-1|NA
TGCAGTGCTCACAGGGTAGGCACTGAAGCTTTCTTT
CSAHRVGTEAFF
>NA|15|TRBJ1-1|TRBV18|NA
TGTGCCAGCTCACCCTATGTACAGGGTCTGGCTGAAGCTTTCTTT
CASSPYVQGLAEAFF
>NA|15|TRBJ2-7|TRBV5-5|NA
TGTGCCAGCAGCCCCCCCGGGGCCAACTCCTACGAGCAGTACTTC
CASSPPGANSYEQYF
>NA|14|TRBJ2-1|TRBV5-1|NA
TGCGCCAGCAGCCCCCCAGGTCGGGGGAATGAGCAGTTCTTC
CASSPPGRGNEQFF
>TRBD2|15|TRBJ2-1|TRBV12-3/TRBV12-4|NA
TGTGCCAGCAGTTTGAGCGGGAACCGGAACAATGAGCAGTTCTTC
CASSLSGNRNNEQFF
>TRBD2|17|TRBJ2-7|TRBV18|NA
TGTGCCAGCTCAGTGACTAGCGGGAGGGATCATTCCTACGAGCAGTACTTC
CASSVTSGRDHSYEQYF
>TRBD2|16|TRBJ2-7|TRBV19|NA
TGTGCCAGTAGTCCGATCGCTAGCGGGAGTTCCTACGAGCAGTACTTC
CASSPIASGSSYEQYF
>NA|16|TRBJ1-5|TRBV12-3/TRBV12-4|NA
TGTGCCAGCAGTTCGTTAGGGAGGGTTCGGAGTCAGCCCCAGCATTTT
CASSSLGRVRSQPQHF
>NA|14|TRBJ1-1|TRBV5-1|once
TGCGCCAGCAGCTTGTGGCAGCCTGACACTGAAGCTTTCTTT
CASSLWQPDTEAFF
>TRBD2|16|TRBJ2-1|TRBV24-1|NA
TGTGCCACCAGTGACGCCGGGACTAGCGTTGAAAATGAGCAGTTCTTC
CATSDAGTSVENEQFF
>TRBD1|14|TRBJ2-2|TRBV9|NA
TGTGCCAGCAGCGACCTCAGGGGGACCGGGGAGCTGTTTTTT
CASSDLRGTGELFF
>TRBD2|15|TRBJ2-3|TRBV20-1|once
TGCAGTGCTAGGCTAGCGGAAAAGGGCGCAGATACGCAGTATTTT
CSARLAEKGADTQYF
>NA|15|TRBJ2-3|TRBV30|NA
TGTGCCTGCCACTTTTCGGCGGGCCGCACAGATACGCAGTATTTT
CACHFSAGRTDTQYF
>NA|14|TRBJ2-2|TRBV20-1|NA
TGCAGTGCCCGGGGGCCCATAGGGACCGGGGAGCTGTTTTTT
CSARGPIGTGELFF
>NA|11|TRBJ2-1|TRBV3-1|NA
TGTGCCAGCAGCCAAGGGCGGGAGCAGTTCTTC
CASSQGREQFF
>TRBD2|15|TRBJ2-7|TRBV4-1|NA
TGCGCCAGCAGCCAAGCGGGCGGGAGTCCCTACGAGCAGTACTTC
CASSQAGGSPYEQYF
>NA|12|TRBJ2-2|TRBV30|NA
TGTGCCTGGAGTGGACTCACCGGGGAGCTGTTTTTT
CAWSGLTGELFF
>TRBD1|16|TRBJ2-2|TRBV30|NA
TGTGCCTGGACCTCCATCGACAGGGCGAACACCGGGGAGCTGTTTTTT
CAWTSIDRANTGELFF
>TRBD2|16|TRBJ2-5|TRBV3-1|NA
TGTGCCAGCAGCCCCCTTCTTAGCGGGAGCCAAGAGACCCAGTACTTC
CASSPLLSGSQETQYF
>TRBD2|12|TRBJ2-2|TRBV24-1|once
TGTGCCACCCGGGAGGACACCGGGGAGCTGTTTTTT
CATREDTGELFF
>NA|13|TRBJ1-4|TRBV7-6|NA
TGTGCCAGCAGCCCTAGTTTAAATGAAAAACTGTTTTTT
CASSPSLNEKLFF
>TRBD1|19|TRBJ1-2|TRBV4-1|NA
TGCGCCAGCAGGCAACCCACTCGGGACAGGGGATCGGCGGGGTACGGCTACACCTTC
CASRQPTRDRGSAGYGYTF
>NA|12|TRBJ2-1|TRBV6-2/TRBV6-3|NA
TGTGCCAGCAGTACCCGGACTGATGAGCAGTTCTTC
CASSTRTDEQFF
>TRBD2|16|TRBJ2-7|TRBV6-5|NA
TGTGCCAGCAGTTACCGAACCGGGACTAGAGCCTACGAGCAGTACTTC
CASSYRTGTRAYEQYF
>NA|13|TRBJ1-2|TRBV10-3|NA
TGTGCCATCAGTCAGACAGGCTGGAATGGCTACACCTTC
CAISQTGWNGYTF
>NA|16|TRBJ2-6|TRBV15|NA
TGTGCCACCAGCCCGCATCAGGAAGCTGGGGCCAACGTCCTGACTTTC
CATSPHQEAGANVLTF
>NA|15|TRBJ1-5|TRBV19|once
TGTGCCAGTAGTATAGCCGGAGCAGGGAATCAGCCCCAGCATTTT
CASSIAGAGNQPQHF
>NA|15|TRBJ2-5|TRBV10-3|NA
TGTGCCATCAGTTCTCCGGGCCTAAAACAAGAGACCCAGTACTTC
CAISSPGLKQETQYF
>NA|15|TRBJ1-5|TRBV7-2|NA
TGTGCCAGCAGCTTAGACGTAAGCTTCAATCAGCCCCAGCATTTT
CASSLDVSFNQPQHF
>TRBD2|15|TRBJ2-7|TRBV4-1|NA
TGCGCCAGCAGCCAAGATCGAGCGGGAGCTTACGAGCAGTACTTC
CASSQDRAGAYEQYF
>NA|11|TRBJ1-2|TRBV5-6|NA
TGTGCCAGCAGCCGCCTCTATGGCTACACCTTC
CASSRLYGYTF
>TRBD2|13|TRBJ2-7|TRBV3-1|NA
TGTGCCAGCAGCCCGGTCGGGGGGAACGAGCAGTACTTC
CASSPVGGNEQYF
>NA|15|TRBJ1-3|TRBV7-8|NA
TGTGCCAGCAGCTTAGCGACTGCCTCTGGAAACACCATATATTTT
CASSLATASGNTIYF
>NA|12|TRBJ2-3|TRBV5-1|NA
TGCGCCAGCAGGGTAGAGACAGATACGCAGTATTTT
CASRVETDTQYF
>NA|14|TRBJ2-2|TRBV7-2|NA
TGTGCCAGCCCAAATGGAGGGAACACCGGGGAGCTGTTTTTT
CASPNGGNTGELFF
>TRBD1|15|TRBJ1-3|TRBV12-3/TRBV12-4|NA
TGTGCCAGCACCCCGGGGGACAGGGAGGGAAACACCATATATTTT
CASTPGDREGNTIYF
>NA|15|TRBJ1-1|TRBV12-3/TRBV12-4|NA
TGTGCCAGCAGTTTAGGAGTCAGCTTGAACACTGAAGCTTTCTTT
CASSLGVSLNTEAFF
>TRBD2|15|TRBJ2-7|TRBV6-5|NA
TGTGCCAGCAGACCCAGCCGGGACTACCTCTACGAGCAGTACTTC
CASRPSRDYLYEQYF
>NA|14|TRBJ2-3|TRBV2|NA
TGTGCCAGCTCCTCCGGGGAAGGCACAGATACGCAGTATTTT
CASSSGEGTDTQYF